This record concerns one TCR beta chain sequence. Antigen: not known. An end of the junction differs from the germline gene, which may be a read error. Investigators profiled TCR beta VDJ and CDR3 from genomic DNA template. Each CDR3 protein is one row after TCRdb ran MiXCR on the reads. Here the sample spans 150,000 to 180,000 distinct CDR3 sequences, about 52% being singletons. By flow cytometry, patients selected for sequencing had shown an expansion of CD8+CD57+ cells. As a group, the patients uniformly had severe acquired aplastic anemia. This entry is derived from a study of CD8+CD57+ T cells in acquired aplastic anemia. Study at large: Recorded DNA amounts for sorted CD4+ and CD8+ cells had an average of approximately 3 ug. Whole-study findings and limits: Comparison of patients with controls identified around 31 shared CD8+ CDR3 sequences.

CDR1 is ENHRY and CDR2 is SYGVKD in the germline V gene. The CDR3 is made up of 15 amino acids. The clonotype originates from a human donor with aplastic anemia. The sample comprised sorted CD4+, CD8+, or CD8+CD57+ T cells (not recorded which) from PBMCs. V usage is TRBV10-3 and J usage is TRBJ2-1; 8 bases align to TRBD2. For the CDR3, the DNA is TGTGCCATCAGTGACCTCGGGGGGGAGAGCAATGAGCAGGTCTTC. It is translated as CAISDLGGESNEQVF.